The next 3 T cell receptor beta chains were all read from a single sample in a study of CD8 T cells in ankylosing spondylitis. Using its own MiXCR run on the 5' RACE reads, TCRdb lists one record per CDR3 protein. The profile shows 300,000 to 400,000 distinct CDR3 sequences, about 15% of them singletons. The sample was blood, either unsorted or a sorted T cell fraction (not recorded which). The receptors come from a male donor with ankylosing spondylitis or in good health (not recorded which).

The genes are TRBV20-1 and TRBJ2-7; 10 bases map to TRBD2. The CDR3 loop spans 14 amino acids. V shed 6 bases, J shed 3 bases, and the junction held 8 bases outside the gene matches. Germline CDR1 and CDR2: DFQATT and SNEGSKA (reference sequence). The CDR3 nucleotides read TGCAGTGCCCAGGGGACTAGCGAAAACTACGAGCAGTACTTC. Amino acid sequence: CSAQGTSENYEQYF.

This chain links TRBV11-2 with TRBJ1-2; D ambiguous. Germline CDR1 SGHAT, CDR2 FQNNGV. The CDR3 is 14 amino acids. Trimming left V 0 bases short and J 4 bases short, with 9 bases between. Here the CDR3 reads CASSLDYTAYGYTF. In nucleotides, the CDR3 is TGTGCCAGCAGCTTAGATTATACAGCCTATGGCTACACCTTC.

This chain uses TRBV14 with TRBJ2-1; the D is unclear. CDR3 length: 16 amino acids. Per germline, CDR1 SGHDN and CDR2 FVKESK. V dropped 2 bases and J dropped 8 bases, with 19 bases sitting between them. The CDR3 reads CASSQRTTALGDEQFF. The CDR3, as DNA: TGTGCCAGCAGCCAACGCACGACTGCTTTGGGCGATGAGCAGTTCTTC.